Listed below are T cell receptor beta chains from one sample, sequenced in a study of blood T cells in healthy people across ages. MiXCR, applied by TCRdb to the 5' RACE reads, yields one record per CDR3 protein. The sample has 600,000 to 1,000,000 distinct CDR3 sequences, 58% seen once. The material sequenced was blood. The receptors derive from a man younger than 45 in good health. CDR3s leave out the opening cysteine and the closing phenylalanine or tryptophan. A D gene is named only where the DNA matches it firmly.

j_call: TRBJ2-5; cdr3_length: 12; d_call: -; v_call: TRBV4-3; cdr3_aa: ASSQESRSETQY
j_call: TRBJ2-1; cdr3_length: 13; d_call: -; v_call: TRBV11-1; cdr3_aa: ASSRRAGTTDTQF
j_call: TRBJ2-1; cdr3_length: 10; d_call: TRBD2; v_call: TRBV10-3; cdr3_aa: ASGLALNEQF
j_call: TRBJ1-1; cdr3_length: 9; d_call: -; v_call: TRBV4-2; cdr3_aa: ASSRYTEAF
j_call: TRBJ2-1; cdr3_length: 15; d_call: -; v_call: TRBV11-1; cdr3_aa: ASSLRTFGSSYNEQF
j_call: TRBJ2-7; cdr3_length: 14; d_call: TRBD2; v_call: TRBV20-1; cdr3_aa: SANRLAGGPSYEQY
j_call: TRBJ2-5; cdr3_length: 14; d_call: TRBD2; v_call: TRBV28; cdr3_aa: ATLPRLAGGLETQY
j_call: TRBJ2-2; cdr3_length: 12; d_call: -; v_call: TRBV20-1; cdr3_aa: SALGQTDTGELF
j_call: TRBJ1-1; cdr3_length: 13; d_call: -; v_call: TRBV3-1; cdr3_aa: ASSGTHRALREAF
j_call: TRBJ1-6; cdr3_length: 13; d_call: TRBD1; v_call: TRBV25-1; cdr3_aa: ASSEFRGRDSPLH
j_call: TRBJ2-1; cdr3_length: 10; d_call: TRBD2; v_call: TRBV14; cdr3_aa: ASTTSGSEQF
j_call: TRBJ2-7; cdr3_length: 12; d_call: TRBD1; v_call: TRBV5-1; cdr3_aa: ASSDDRGAYEQY
j_call: TRBJ2-7; cdr3_length: 11; d_call: -; v_call: TRBV27; cdr3_aa: ASSRGSFYEQY
j_call: TRBJ2-1; cdr3_length: 9; d_call: -; v_call: TRBV20-1; cdr3_aa: SAASYNEQF
j_call: TRBJ1-2; cdr3_length: 10; d_call: TRBD1; v_call: TRBV28; cdr3_aa: ASTGGVGGYT
j_call: TRBJ2-5; cdr3_length: 16; d_call: -; v_call: TRBV5-1; cdr3_aa: ASSLMGRGRGGQETLY
j_call: TRBJ2-6; cdr3_length: 15; d_call: -; v_call: TRBV21-1; cdr3_aa: ASPDGEVSSGANVLT
j_call: TRBJ2-7; cdr3_length: 13; d_call: -; v_call: TRBV3-1; cdr3_aa: ASSQDLGVPYEQY
j_call: TRBJ2-1; cdr3_length: 16; d_call: TRBD2; v_call: TRBV3-1; cdr3_aa: ASSTPGLAGGANNEQF
j_call: TRBJ1-1; cdr3_length: 16; d_call: TRBD1; v_call: TRBV3-1; cdr3_aa: ASSQVRDRGFRDTEAF
j_call: TRBJ1-5; cdr3_length: 14; d_call: -; v_call: TRBV7-2; cdr3_aa: ASSLRAAGINQPQH
j_call: TRBJ2-3; cdr3_length: 11; d_call: -; v_call: TRBV7-3; cdr3_aa: ASSLNWGDTQY
j_call: TRBJ2-3; cdr3_length: 10; d_call: -; v_call: TRBV20-1; cdr3_aa: SAREVGDTQY
j_call: TRBJ1-2; cdr3_length: 13; d_call: -; v_call: TRBV5-1; cdr3_aa: ASSLFDISNGGYT
j_call: TRBJ2-7; cdr3_length: 12; d_call: -; v_call: TRBV5-1; cdr3_aa: ASRGTWKEVEQY
j_call: TRBJ1-2; cdr3_length: 8; d_call: -; v_call: TRBV20-1; cdr3_aa: SSGNYGYT
j_call: TRBJ1-5; cdr3_length: 12; d_call: -; v_call: TRBV4-2; cdr3_aa: ASSRNRDNQPQH
j_call: TRBJ2-1; cdr3_length: 13; d_call: TRBD2; v_call: TRBV18; cdr3_aa: ASSLLGTRGNEQF
j_call: TRBJ1-2; cdr3_length: 13; d_call: TRBD1; v_call: TRBV11-3; cdr3_aa: ASSFGTGERYGYT
j_call: TRBJ2-7; cdr3_length: 16; d_call: -; v_call: TRBV28; cdr3_aa: ASSPPQYSGGTSKSQY
j_call: TRBJ2-3; cdr3_length: 12; d_call: -; v_call: TRBV5-1; cdr3_aa: ASRPDSLGDTQY
j_call: TRBJ1-2; cdr3_length: 13; d_call: TRBD1; v_call: TRBV5-1; cdr3_aa: ASSTYRGANYGYT
j_call: TRBJ2-1; cdr3_length: 12; d_call: -; v_call: TRBV3-1; cdr3_aa: ASSRRDHYHEQF
j_call: -; cdr3_length: 9; d_call: -; v_call: TRBV7-2; cdr3_aa: ASSFDHEQY
j_call: TRBJ1-2; cdr3_length: 12; d_call: -; v_call: TRBV5-1; cdr3_aa: ASTDPGVAYGYT
j_call: TRBJ2-7; cdr3_length: 11; d_call: -; v_call: TRBV6-2/TRBV6-3; cdr3_aa: ASRAGGGYEQY
j_call: TRBJ2-4; cdr3_length: 14; d_call: TRBD2; v_call: TRBV4-2; cdr3_aa: ASSQSSGGAAYGQY
j_call: TRBJ2-7; cdr3_length: 13; d_call: -; v_call: TRBV6-5; cdr3_aa: ASSLGDARSYEQY
j_call: TRBJ1-5; cdr3_length: 14; d_call: TRBD1; v_call: TRBV12-3/TRBV12-4; cdr3_aa: ASSSSGQGGGQPQH
j_call: TRBJ2-3; cdr3_length: 11; d_call: TRBD2; v_call: TRBV20-1; cdr3_aa: SGTSGDRDTQY
j_call: TRBJ1-2; cdr3_length: 10; d_call: -; v_call: TRBV27; cdr3_aa: ASSNLGDGYT
j_call: TRBJ1-1; cdr3_length: 11; d_call: -; v_call: TRBV6-4; cdr3_aa: ASSDGRGTEAF
j_call: TRBJ1-2; cdr3_length: 14; d_call: -; v_call: TRBV20-1; cdr3_aa: SARETGRTGSYGYT
j_call: TRBJ1-2; cdr3_length: 12; d_call: TRBD1; v_call: TRBV7-2; cdr3_aa: ASSQNRDRYGYT
j_call: TRBJ2-5; cdr3_length: 13; d_call: -; v_call: TRBV4-3; cdr3_aa: ASSQDKGVGETQY